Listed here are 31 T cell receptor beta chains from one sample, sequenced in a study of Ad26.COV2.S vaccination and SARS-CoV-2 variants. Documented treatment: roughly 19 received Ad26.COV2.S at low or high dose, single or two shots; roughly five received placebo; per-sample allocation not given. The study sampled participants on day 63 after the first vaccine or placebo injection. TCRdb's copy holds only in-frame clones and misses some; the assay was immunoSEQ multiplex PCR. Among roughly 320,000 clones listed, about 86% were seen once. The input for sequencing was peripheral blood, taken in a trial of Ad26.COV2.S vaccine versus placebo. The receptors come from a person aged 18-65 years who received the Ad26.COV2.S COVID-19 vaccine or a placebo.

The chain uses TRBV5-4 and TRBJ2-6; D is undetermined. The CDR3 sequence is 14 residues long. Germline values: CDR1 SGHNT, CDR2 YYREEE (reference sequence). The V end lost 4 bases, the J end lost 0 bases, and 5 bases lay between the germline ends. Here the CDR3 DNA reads TGTGCCAGCAGCGAGTTCTCTGGGGCCAACGTCCTGACTTTC. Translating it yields CASSEFSGANVLTF.

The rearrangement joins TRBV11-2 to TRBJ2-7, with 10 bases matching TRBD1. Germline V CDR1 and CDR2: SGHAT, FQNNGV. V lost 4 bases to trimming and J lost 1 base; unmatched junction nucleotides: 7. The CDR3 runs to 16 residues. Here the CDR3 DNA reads TGTGCCAGCAGCTGGGTACCGGGACAGGGGTCCTACGAGCAGTACTTC. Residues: CASSWVPGQGSYEQYF.

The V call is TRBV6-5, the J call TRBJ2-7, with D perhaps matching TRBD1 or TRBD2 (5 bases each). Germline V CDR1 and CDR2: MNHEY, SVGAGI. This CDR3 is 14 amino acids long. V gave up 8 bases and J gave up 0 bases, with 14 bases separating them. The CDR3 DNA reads TGTGCCAGCGGAGGAACAGGCAGCTCCTACGAGCAGTACTTC. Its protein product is CASGGTGSSYEQYF.

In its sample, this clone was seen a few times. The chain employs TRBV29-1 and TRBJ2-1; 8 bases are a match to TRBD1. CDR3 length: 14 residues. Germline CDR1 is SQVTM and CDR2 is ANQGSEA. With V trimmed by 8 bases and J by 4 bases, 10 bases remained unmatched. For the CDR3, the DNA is TGCAGCACTCTCGGACAGGGCCTTTACAATGAGCAGTTCTTC. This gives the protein CSTLGQGLYNEQFF.

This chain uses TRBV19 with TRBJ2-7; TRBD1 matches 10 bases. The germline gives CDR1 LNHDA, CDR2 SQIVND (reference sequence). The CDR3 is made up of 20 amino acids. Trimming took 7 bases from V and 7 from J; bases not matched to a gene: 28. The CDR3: CASIWGPGQGDENLREEQYF. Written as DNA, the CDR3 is TGTGCCAGTATTTGGGGGCCTGGACAGGGGGACGAAAACCTTAGGGAAGAGCAGTACTTC.

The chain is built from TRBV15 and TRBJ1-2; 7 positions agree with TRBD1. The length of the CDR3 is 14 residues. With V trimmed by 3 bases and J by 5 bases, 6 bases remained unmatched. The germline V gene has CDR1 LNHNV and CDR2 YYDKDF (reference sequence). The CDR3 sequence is CATSRVDREYGYTF. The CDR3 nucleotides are TGTGCCACCAGCAGGGTCGACAGGGAGTATGGCTACACCTTC.

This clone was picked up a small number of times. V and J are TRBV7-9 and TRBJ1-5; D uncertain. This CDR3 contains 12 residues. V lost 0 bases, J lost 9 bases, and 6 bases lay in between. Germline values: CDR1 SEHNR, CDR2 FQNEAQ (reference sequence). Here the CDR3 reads CASSLAVSPQHF. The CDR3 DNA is TGTGCCAGCAGCTTAGCTGTGTCGCCCCAGCATTTT. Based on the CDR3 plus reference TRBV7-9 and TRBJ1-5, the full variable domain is DTGVSQNPRHKITKRGQNVTFRCDPISEHNRLYWYRQTLGQGPEFLTYFQNEAQLEKSRLLSDRFSAERPKGSFSTLEIQRTEQGDSAMYLCASSLAVSPQHFGDGTRLSIL.

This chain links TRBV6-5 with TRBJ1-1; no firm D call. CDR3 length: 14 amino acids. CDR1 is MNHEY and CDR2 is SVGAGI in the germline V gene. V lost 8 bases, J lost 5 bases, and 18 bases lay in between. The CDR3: CASLPEREGTEAFF. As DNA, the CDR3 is TGTGCCAGCCTACCCGAACGAGAGGGAACTGAAGCTTTCTTT.

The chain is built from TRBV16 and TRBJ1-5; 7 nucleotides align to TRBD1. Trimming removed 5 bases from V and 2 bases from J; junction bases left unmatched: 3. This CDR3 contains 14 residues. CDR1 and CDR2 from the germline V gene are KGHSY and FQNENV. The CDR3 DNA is TGTGCCAGCAGCAGACAGGGTGGCAATCAGCCCCAGCATTTT. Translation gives CASSRQGGNQPQHF.

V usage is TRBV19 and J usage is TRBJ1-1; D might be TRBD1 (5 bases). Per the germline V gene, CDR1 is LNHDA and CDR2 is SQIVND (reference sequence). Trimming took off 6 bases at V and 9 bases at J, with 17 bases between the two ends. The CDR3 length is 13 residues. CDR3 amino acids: CASSNYGGFQAFF. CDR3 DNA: TGTGCCAGTAGCAACTATGGGGGGTTTCAAGCTTTCTTT.

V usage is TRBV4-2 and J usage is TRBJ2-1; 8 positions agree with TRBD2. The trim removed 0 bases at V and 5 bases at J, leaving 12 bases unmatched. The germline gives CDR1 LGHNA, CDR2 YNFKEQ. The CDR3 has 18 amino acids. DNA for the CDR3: TGTGCCAGCAGCCAAGAAGTCCGTAGGGGACTAGTGGACAATGAGCAGTTCTTC. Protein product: CASSQEVRRGLVDNEQFF.

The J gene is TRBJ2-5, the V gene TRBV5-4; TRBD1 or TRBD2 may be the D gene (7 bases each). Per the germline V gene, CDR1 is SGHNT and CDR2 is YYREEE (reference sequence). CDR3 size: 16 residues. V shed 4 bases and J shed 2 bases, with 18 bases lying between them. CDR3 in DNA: TGTGCCAGCAGCCTGGGGGGGCAGGGGGTTCAAGAGACCCAGTACTTC. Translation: CASSLGGQGVQETQYF. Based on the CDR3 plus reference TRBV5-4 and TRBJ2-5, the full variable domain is ETGVTQSPTHLIKTRGQQVTLRCSSQSGHNTVSWYQQALGQGPQFIFQYYREEENGRGNFPPRFSGLQFPNYSSELNVNALELDDSALYLCASSLGGQGVQETQYFGPGTRLLVL.

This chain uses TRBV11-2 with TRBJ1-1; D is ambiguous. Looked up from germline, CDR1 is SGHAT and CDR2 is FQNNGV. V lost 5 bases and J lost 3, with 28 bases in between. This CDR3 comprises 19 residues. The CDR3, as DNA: TGTGCCAGCAGCCCCGAGAGGCCGACAACGCGTTCTAAAGACACTGAAGCTTTCTTT. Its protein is CASSPERPTTRSKDTEAFF.

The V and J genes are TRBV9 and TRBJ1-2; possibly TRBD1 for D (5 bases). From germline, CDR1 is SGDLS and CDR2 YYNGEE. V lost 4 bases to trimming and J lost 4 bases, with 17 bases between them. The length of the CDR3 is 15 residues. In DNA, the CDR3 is TGTGCCAGCAGCTTGACCGGGGCTACCTCCTATGGCTACACCTTC. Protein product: CASSLTGATSYGYTF.

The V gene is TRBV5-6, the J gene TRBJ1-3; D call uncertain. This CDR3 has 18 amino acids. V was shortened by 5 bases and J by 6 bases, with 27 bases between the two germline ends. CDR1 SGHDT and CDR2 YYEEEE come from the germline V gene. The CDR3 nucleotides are TGTGCCAGCAGGCGTCGACCGGGTGGTGCGGCGGGTGAAAACACCATATATTTT. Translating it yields CASRRRPGGAAGENTIYF.

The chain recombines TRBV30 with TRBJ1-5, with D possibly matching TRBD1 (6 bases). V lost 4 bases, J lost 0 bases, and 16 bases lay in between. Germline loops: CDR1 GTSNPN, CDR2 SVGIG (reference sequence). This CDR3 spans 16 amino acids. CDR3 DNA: TGTGCCTGGAATCGGGGGGGCCAGTATAGCAATCAGCCCCAGCATTTT. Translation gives CAWNRGGQYSNQPQHF.

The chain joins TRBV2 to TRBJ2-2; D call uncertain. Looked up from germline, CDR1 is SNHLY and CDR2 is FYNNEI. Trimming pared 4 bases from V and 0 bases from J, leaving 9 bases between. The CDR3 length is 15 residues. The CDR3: CASSADNTNTGELFF. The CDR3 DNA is TGTGCCAGCAGTGCGGATAACACGAACACCGGGGAGCTGTTTTTT. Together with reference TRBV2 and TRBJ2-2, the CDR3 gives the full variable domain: EPEVTQTPSHQVTQMGQEVILRCVPISNHLYFYWYRQILGQKVEFLVSFYNNEISEKSEIFDDQFSVERPDGSNFTLKIRSTKLEDSAMYFCASSADNTNTGELFFGEGSRLTVL.

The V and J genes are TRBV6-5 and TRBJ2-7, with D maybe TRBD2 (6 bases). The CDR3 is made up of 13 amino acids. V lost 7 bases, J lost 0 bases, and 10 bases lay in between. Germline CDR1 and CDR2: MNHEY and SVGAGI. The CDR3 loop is CASNRGNSYEQYF. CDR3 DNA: TGTGCCAGCAATCGGGGGAACTCCTACGAGCAGTACTTC.

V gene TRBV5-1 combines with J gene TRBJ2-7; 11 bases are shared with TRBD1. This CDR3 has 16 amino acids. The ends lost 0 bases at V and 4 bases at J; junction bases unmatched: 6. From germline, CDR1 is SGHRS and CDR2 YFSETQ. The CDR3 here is CASSLGRTGGAYEQYF. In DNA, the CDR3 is TGCGCCAGCAGCTTGGGCCGGACAGGGGGCGCGTACGAGCAGTACTTC.

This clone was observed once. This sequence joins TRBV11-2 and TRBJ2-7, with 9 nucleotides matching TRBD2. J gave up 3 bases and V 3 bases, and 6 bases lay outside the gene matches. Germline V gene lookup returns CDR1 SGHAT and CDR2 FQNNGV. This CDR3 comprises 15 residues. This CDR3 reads CASSLAKTSGYEQYF. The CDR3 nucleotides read TGTGCCAGCAGCTTGGCAAAGACTAGCGGCTACGAGCAGTACTTC.

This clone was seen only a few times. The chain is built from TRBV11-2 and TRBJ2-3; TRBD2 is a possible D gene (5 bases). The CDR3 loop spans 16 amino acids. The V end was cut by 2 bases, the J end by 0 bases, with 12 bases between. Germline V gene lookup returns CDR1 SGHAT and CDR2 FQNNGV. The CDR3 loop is CASSLQSGISTDTQYF. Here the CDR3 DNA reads TGTGCCAGCAGCTTACAAAGCGGTATCAGCACAGATACGCAGTATTTT.

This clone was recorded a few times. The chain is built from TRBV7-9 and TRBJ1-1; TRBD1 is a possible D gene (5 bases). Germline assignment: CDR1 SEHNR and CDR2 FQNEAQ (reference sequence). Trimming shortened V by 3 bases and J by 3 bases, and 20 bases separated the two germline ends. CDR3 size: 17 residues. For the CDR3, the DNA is TGTGCCAGCAGCTTTAGCGGTGCAGGGAGAATGGACACTGAAGCTTTCTTT. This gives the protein CASSFSGAGRMDTEAFF.

The CDR3 bases are TGTGCTAGTGGTCTAAACACCGGGTTGAACACTGAAGCTTTCTTT. It translates to CASGLNTGLNTEAFF. The V call is TRBV12-5, the J call TRBJ1-1, with D hard to call. CDR1 is LGHNT, CDR2 FRNRAP, per germline. Between the trimmed V and J ends, which lost 5 bases and 0 bases, there was a span of 13 bases. CDR3 size: 15 residues. The entire variable domain, with the rest obtained from reference TRBV12-5 and TRBJ1-1, is as follows: DARVTQTPRHKVTEMGQEVTMRCQPILGHNTVFWYRQTMMQGLELLAYFRNRAPLDDSGMPKDRFSAEMPDATLATLKIQPSEPRDSAVYFCASGLNTGLNTEAFFGQGTRLTVV.

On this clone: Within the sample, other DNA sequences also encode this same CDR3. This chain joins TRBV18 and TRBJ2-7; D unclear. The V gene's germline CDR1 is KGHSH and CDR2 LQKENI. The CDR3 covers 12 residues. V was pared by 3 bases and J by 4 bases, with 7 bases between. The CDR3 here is CASSPNSYEQYF. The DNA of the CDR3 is TGTGCCAGCTCACCGAACAGTTACGAGCAGTACTTC.

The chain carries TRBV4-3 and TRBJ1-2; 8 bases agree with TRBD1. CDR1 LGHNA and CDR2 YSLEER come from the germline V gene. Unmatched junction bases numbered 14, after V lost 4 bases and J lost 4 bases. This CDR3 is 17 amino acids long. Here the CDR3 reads CASSRESGQGTLYGYTF. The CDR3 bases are TGCGCCAGCAGCCGCGAGTCAGGACAGGGAACTCTCTATGGCTACACCTTC.

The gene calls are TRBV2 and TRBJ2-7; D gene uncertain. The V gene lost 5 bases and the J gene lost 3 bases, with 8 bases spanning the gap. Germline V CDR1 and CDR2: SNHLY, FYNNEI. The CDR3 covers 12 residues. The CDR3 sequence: CASSPQGYEQYF. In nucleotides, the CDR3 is TGTGCCAGCAGTCCACAAGGCTACGAGCAGTACTTC.

This chain's CDR3 is CASSLDINYGYTF. CDR3 in DNA: TGCGCCAGCAGCTTGGACATTAACTATGGCTACACCTTC. The chain employs TRBV5-1 and TRBJ1-2; no clear D gene. The V gene's germline CDR1 is SGHRS and CDR2 YFSETQ. This CDR3 has 13 residues. Trimming removed 0 bases from V and 1 base from J, with 4 bases in between.

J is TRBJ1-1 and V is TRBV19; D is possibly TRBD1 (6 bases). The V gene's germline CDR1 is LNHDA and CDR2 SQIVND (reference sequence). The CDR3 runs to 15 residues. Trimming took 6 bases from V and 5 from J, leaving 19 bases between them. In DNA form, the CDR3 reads TGTGCCAGTAGACCTTCTACGGGACAACTGACTGAAGCTTTCTTT. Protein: CASRPSTGQLTEAFF.

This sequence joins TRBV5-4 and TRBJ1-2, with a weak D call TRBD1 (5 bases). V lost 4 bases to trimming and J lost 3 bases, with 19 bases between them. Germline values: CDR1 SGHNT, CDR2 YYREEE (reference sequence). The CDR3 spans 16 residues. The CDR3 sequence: CASSPGGGSTHYGYTF. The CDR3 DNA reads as TGTGCCAGCAGCCCGGGTGGGGGGAGCACGCACTATGGCTACACCTTC.

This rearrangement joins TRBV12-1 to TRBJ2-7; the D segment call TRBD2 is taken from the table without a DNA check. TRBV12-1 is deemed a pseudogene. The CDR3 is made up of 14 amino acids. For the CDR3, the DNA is TGTGCCAGCAGCATGACATGGACGGGATGCGAGCAGTACTTC. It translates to CASSMTWTGCEQYF.

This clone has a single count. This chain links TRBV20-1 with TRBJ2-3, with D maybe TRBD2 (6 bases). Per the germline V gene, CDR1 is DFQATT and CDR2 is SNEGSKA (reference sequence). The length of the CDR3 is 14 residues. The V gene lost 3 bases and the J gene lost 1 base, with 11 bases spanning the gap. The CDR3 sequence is CSASWRGGTDTQYF. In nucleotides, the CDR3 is TGCAGTGCTAGTTGGCGGGGAGGCACAGATACGCAGTATTTT.